Listed here are 8 T cell receptor beta chains from one sample, sequenced in a study of cytomegalovirus exposure and HLA in healthy donors. It was with 60 Vbeta and 13 Jbeta primers that the PCR ran. Repertoires were generated with immunoSEQ multiplex PCR, while TCRdb's copy carries only in-frame clones and drops some. Here the sample spans 100,000 to 150,000 clones, more than 65% being singletons. The sequenced sample was PBMCs. The origin of the receptors is a woman under 30 in good health and CMV-seropositive.

The gene calls are TRBV15 and TRBJ2-5, with 9 nucleotides matching TRBD1. The CDR3 is 16 amino acids. Germline V gene data show CDR1 as LNHNV and CDR2 as YYDKDF (reference sequence). Trimming removed 0 bases from V and 4 bases from J; junction bases left unmatched: 6. The CDR3 bases are TGTGCCACCAGCAGAGAGTTTGGGACAGGGCGAGAGACCCAGTACTTC. This sequence encodes CATSREFGTGRETQYF.

The sample holds a few counts of this clone. The V and J genes are TRBV19 and TRBJ2-7; D call uncertain. The germline V and J ends were trimmed by 2 bases and 4 bases, with 6 bases remaining between them. CDR1 is LNHDA, CDR2 SQIVND, per germline (reference sequence). The CDR3 runs to 12 residues. CDR3 DNA sequence: TGTGCCAGTAGTATACACAGATACGAGCAGTACTTC. It yields the protein CASSIHRYEQYF.

In its sample, this clone ranks as medium-sized (0.01 to 0.1%). DNA for the CDR3: TGTGCCAGCAGCGCACAGTACGGGGTCCCAAGCTCCTACGAGCAGTACTTC. Amino acids: CASSAQYGVPSSYEQYF. The gene calls are TRBV4-2 and TRBJ2-7, with D perhaps TRBD2 (5 bases). Germline V CDR1 and CDR2: LGHNA, YNFKEQ. The CDR3 has 17 amino acids. V was shortened by 5 bases and J by 0 bases, with 20 bases between the two germline ends.

The chain uses TRBV7-2 and TRBJ2-1; D is possibly TRBD1 (6 bases). The germline V gene has CDR1 SGHTA and CDR2 FQGNSA. V was clipped by 7 bases and J by 7 bases, with 8 bases between them. This CDR3 comprises 11 residues. CDR3 DNA sequence: TGTGCCAGCACCCAGGGGAATGAGCAGTTCTTC. This translates into CASTQGNEQFF.

The chain recombines TRBV12-5 with TRBJ2-7, with 10 nucleotides matching TRBD1. The V and J ends lost 1 base and 10 bases, in that order; junction bases with no gene match: 16. The CDR3 spans 17 residues. Per the germline V gene, CDR1 is LGHNT and CDR2 is FRNRAP. In DNA form, the CDR3 reads TGTGCTAGTGGTTTGGGTCGATTGGGACAGGGGATAGTCGTCCAGTACTTC. It encodes CASGLGRLGQGIVVQYF.

This sequence joins TRBV19 and TRBJ2-1; D is uncertain. The V end was cut by 4 bases, the J end by 7 bases, with 14 bases between. The CDR3 runs to 14 residues. Looked up from germline, CDR1 is LNHDA and CDR2 is SQIVND (reference sequence). This CDR3 reads CASSKAGSRNEQFF. The CDR3 DNA sequence: TGTGCCAGTAGTAAGGCAGGCAGCCGGAATGAGCAGTTCTTC.

CDR3 amino acids: CASSRGDTEAFF. For the CDR3, the DNA is TGTGCCAGCAGTCGGGGGGACACTGAAGCTTTCTTT. This chain uses TRBV6-5 with TRBJ1-1; maybe TRBD1 (5 bases). The CDR3 has 12 amino acids. Trimming cost V 5 bases and J 3 bases, with 7 bases left between them. Germline V CDR1 and CDR2: MNHEY, SVGAGI.

The genes are TRBV7-6 and TRBJ1-1, with D perhaps TRBD1 (6 bases). The V gene lost 1 base and the J gene lost 1 base, with 7 bases spanning the gap. CDR1 and CDR2 from the germline V gene are SGHVS and FNYEAQ. The CDR3 spans 14 residues. The CDR3 protein is CASSLGRGNTEAFF. The CDR3 DNA reads as TGTGCCAGCAGCTTAGGCAGGGGGAACACTGAAGCTTTCTTT.